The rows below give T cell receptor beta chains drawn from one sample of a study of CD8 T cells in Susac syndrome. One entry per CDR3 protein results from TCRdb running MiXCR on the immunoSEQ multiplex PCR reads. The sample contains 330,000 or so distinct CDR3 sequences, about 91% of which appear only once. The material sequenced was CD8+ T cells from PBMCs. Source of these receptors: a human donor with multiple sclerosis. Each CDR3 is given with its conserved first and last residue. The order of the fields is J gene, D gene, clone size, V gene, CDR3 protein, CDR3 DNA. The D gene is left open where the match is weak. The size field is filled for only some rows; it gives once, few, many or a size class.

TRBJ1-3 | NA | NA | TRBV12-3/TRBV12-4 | CASSLTGPGNTIYF | TGTGCCAGCAGTTTAACCGGGCCTGGAAACACCATATATTTT
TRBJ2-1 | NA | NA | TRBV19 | CASRPYDSRVEQFF | TGTGCCAGTCGTCCTTATGACTCCCGGGTTGAGCAGTTCTTC
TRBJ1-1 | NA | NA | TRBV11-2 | CASSLVSLVDMNTEAFF | TGTGCCAGCAGCTTAGTTTCGCTGGTGGACATGAACACTGAAGCTTTCTTT
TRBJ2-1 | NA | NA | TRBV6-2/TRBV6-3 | CASSLQAYNEQFF | TGTGCCAGCAGTTTACAGGCTTACAATGAGCAGTTCTTC
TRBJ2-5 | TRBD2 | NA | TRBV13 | CASSLVASGGALQETQYF | TGTGCCAGCAGCTTAGTGGCTAGCGGGGGGGCCCTACAAGAGACCCAGTACTTC
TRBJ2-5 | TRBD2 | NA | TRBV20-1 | CSARVKHREREGNVQETQYF | TGCAGTGCTAGAGTTAAACACCGCGAGCGGGAGGGGAACGTCCAAGAGACCCAGTACTTC
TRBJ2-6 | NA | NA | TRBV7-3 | CASRKQGLNVLTF | TGTGCCAGCAGGAAGCAGGGGCTCAACGTCCTGACTTTC
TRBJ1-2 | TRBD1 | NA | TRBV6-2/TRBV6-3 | CASSNIGQGDYGYTF | TGTGCCAGCAGCAACATCGGACAGGGGGACTATGGCTACACCTTC
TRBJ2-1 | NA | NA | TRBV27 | CASSQLPVGYNEQFF | TGTGCCAGCAGTCAACTCCCCGTGGGGTACAATGAGCAGTTCTTC
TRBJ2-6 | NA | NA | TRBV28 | CASSSDVIPKSGANVLTF | TGTGCCAGCAGTTCTGATGTGATCCCAAAATCTGGGGCCAACGTCCTGACTTTC
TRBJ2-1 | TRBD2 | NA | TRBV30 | CAGLRGGNEQFF | TGTGCCGGCCTGCGGGGGGGCAATGAGCAGTTCTTC
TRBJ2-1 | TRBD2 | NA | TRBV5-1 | CASSSTSGRTYNEQFF | TGCGCCAGCAGCTCGACTAGCGGGAGGACTTACAATGAGCAGTTCTTC
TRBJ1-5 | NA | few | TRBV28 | CASSSLEGNQPQHF | TGTGCCAGCAGTTCCCTCGAAGGCAATCAGCCCCAGCATTTT
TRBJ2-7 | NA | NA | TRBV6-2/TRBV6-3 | CASSPGRIYEQYF | TGTGCCAGCAGTCCAGGACGGATCTACGAGCAGTACTTC
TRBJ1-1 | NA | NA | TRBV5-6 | CASSLAGGNMNTEAFF | TGTGCCAGCAGCTTGGCTGGGGGGAACATGAACACTGAAGCTTTCTTT
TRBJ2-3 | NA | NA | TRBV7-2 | CASSSITTDTQYF | TGTGCCAGCAGCTCCATAACGACAGATACGCAGTATTTT
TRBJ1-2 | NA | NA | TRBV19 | CASSIGSRGRHGYTF | TGTGCCAGTAGTATAGGGTCGAGGGGAAGGCATGGCTACACCTTC
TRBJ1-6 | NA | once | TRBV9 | CASSQNSSPLHF | TGTGCCAGCAGCCAGAACAGTTCACCCCTCCACTTT
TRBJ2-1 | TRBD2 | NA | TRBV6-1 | CASSATPGLAGAEQFF | TGTGCCAGCAGTGCAACTCCGGGACTAGCGGGAGCTGAGCAGTTCTTC
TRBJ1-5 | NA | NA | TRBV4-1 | CASSQGPYQPQHF | TGCGCCAGCAGCCAAGGTCCTTATCAGCCCCAGCATTTT
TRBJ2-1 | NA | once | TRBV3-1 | CASSQDQSGYNEQFF | TGTGCCAGCAGCCAAGATCAATCGGGATATAATGAGCAGTTCTTC
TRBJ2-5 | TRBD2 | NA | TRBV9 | CASSVDTSVGETQYF | TGTGCCAGCAGCGTAGACACTAGCGTAGGGGAGACCCAGTACTTC
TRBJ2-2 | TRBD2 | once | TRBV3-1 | CASSQDASGTNTGELFF | TGTGCCAGCAGCCAAGATGCTAGCGGGACGAACACCGGGGAGCTGTTTTTT
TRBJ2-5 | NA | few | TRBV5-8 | CASRQGPGLETQYF | TGTGCCAGCAGACAAGGACCCGGTCTAGAGACCCAGTACTTC
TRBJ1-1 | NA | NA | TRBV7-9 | CASSFTQRGTEAFF | TGTGCCAGCAGCTTTACACAGCGAGGGACTGAAGCTTTCTTT
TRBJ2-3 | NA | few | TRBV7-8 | CASSLRGTSTDTQYF | TGTGCCAGCAGCTTACGGGGGACGAGCACAGATACGCAGTATTTT
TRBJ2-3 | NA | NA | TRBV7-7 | CASSPAGTDTQYF | TGTGCTAGCAGCCCGGCGGGCACAGATACGCAGTATTTT
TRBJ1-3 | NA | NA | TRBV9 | CASSAGTPGNTIYF | TGTGCCAGCAGCGCCGGGACACCCGGAAACACCATATATTTT
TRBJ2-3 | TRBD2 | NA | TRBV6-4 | CASSDGGDTDTQYF | TGTGCCAGCAGTGACGGGGGGGACACAGATACGCAGTATTTT
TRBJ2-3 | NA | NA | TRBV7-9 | CASSLLSAPGMGLDTQYF | TGTGCCAGCAGCTTACTGTCAGCGCCAGGGATGGGTTTAGATACGCAGTATTTT
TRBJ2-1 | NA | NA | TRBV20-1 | CSAREVGGPYNEQFF | TGCAGTGCTAGAGAGGTTGGGGGTCCCTACAATGAGCAGTTCTTC
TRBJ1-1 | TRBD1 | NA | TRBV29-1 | CSVDQGAGEAFF | TGCAGCGTTGACCAGGGGGCGGGTGAAGCTTTCTTT
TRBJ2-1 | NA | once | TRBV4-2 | CASSQEGVDLANEQFF | TGTGCCAGCAGCCAAGAGGGGGTCGATTTGGCAAATGAGCAGTTCTTC
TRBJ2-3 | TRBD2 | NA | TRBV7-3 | CASSSGTSGGATDTQYF | TGTGCCAGCAGCTCCGGGACTAGCGGGGGGGCCACAGATACGCAGTATTTT
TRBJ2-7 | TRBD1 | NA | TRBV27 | CASSPAPGTGFYEQYF | TGTGCCAGCAGCCCCGCCCCCGGGACAGGGTTTTACGAGCAGTACTTC
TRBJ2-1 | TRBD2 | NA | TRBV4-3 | CASSQVLAGVDNEQFF | TGCGCCAGCAGCCAAGTTCTAGCGGGAGTAGACAATGAGCAGTTCTTC
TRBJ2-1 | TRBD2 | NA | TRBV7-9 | CASSLGGASFF | TGTGCCAGCAGCCTCGGGGGGGCTTCTTTCTTC
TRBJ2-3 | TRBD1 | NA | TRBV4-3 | CASSLGTGTQYF | TGCGCCAGCAGCCTTGGGACAGGGACGCAGTATTTT
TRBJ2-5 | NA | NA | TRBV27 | CASSPGTTHGETQYF | TGTGCCAGCAGTCCGGGGACAACCCATGGCGAGACCCAGTACTTC
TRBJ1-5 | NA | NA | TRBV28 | CASRRLLWGFGNQPQHF | TGTGCCAGCAGAAGACTTTTATGGGGATTTGGCAATCAGCCCCAGCATTTT
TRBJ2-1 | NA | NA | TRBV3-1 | CASSQDFTNYNEQFF | TGTGCCAGCAGCCAAGATTTTACTAACTACAATGAGCAGTTCTTC
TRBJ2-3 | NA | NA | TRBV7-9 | CARDGSSTDTQYF | TGTGCCCGAGACGGATCTAGCACAGATACGCAGTATTTT
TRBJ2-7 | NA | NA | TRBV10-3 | CAISDGTASYEQYF | TGTGCCATCAGTGACGGGACGGCTTCCTACGAGCAGTACTTC
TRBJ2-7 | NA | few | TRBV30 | CAWSGLSYEQYF | TGTGCCTGGAGTGGGCTTTCCTACGAGCAGTACTTC
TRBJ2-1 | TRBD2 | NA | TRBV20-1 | CSAGAGGAGNEQFF | TGCAGTGCCGGTGCGGGGGGGGCCGGGAATGAGCAGTTCTTC
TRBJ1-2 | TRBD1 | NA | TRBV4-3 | CASSPEDRGHYGYTF | TGCGCCAGCAGCCCCGAGGACAGGGGCCACTATGGCTACACCTTC